This TCR beta chain was documented in a study of blood T cells in healthy people across ages. CDR3 length equals 14 residues. The V and J ends lost 2 bases and 3 bases, in that order; junction bases with no gene match: 4. Through a sample-barcoded 5' primer and a J-beta primer mix, a second PCR was run for roughly 7 to 12 cycles. TCRdb re-analysed the 5' RACE reads in MiXCR, keeping a single row per CDR3 protein. This table has 1.5 million to 1.9 million distinct CDR3 sequences, roughly 43% appearing once. This clonotype was detected only a few times. Source material: blood. This clonotype was obtained from a woman aged 18-30 years in good health. The rearrangement links TRBV12-3 or TRBV12-4 to TRBJ2-7; 7 bases agree with TRBD1. The CDR3 DNA follows: TGTGCCAGCAGTTTAATAGGGACAGACTACGAGCAGTACTTC. Translation: CASSLIGTDYEQYF.